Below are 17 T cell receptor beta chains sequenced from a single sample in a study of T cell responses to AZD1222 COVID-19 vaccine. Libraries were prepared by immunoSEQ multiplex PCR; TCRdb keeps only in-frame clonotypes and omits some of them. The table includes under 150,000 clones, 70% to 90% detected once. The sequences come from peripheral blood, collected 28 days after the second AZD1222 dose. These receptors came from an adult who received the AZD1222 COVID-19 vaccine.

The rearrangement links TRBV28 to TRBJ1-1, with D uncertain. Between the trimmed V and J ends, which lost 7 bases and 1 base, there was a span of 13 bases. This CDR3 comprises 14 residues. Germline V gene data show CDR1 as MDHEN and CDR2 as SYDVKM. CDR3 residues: CASTQMGGNTEAFF. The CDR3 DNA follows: TGTGCCAGCACCCAAATGGGAGGGAACACTGAAGCTTTCTTT.

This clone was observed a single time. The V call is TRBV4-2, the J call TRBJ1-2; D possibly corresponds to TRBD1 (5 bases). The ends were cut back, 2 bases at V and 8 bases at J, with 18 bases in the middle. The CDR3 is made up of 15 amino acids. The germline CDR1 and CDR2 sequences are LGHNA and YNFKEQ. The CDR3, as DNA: TGTGCCAGCAGCCAATTCGGGACCCTAGAACGGGGCTACACCTTC. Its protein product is CASSQFGTLERGYTF.

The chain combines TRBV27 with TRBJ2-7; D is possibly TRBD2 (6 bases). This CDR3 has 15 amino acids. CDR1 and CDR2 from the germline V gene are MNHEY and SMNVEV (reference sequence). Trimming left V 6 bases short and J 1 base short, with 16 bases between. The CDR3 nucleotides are TGTGCCAGCAGCGTCGGACTACTATCATCCTACGAGCAGTACTTC. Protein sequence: CASSVGLLSSYEQYF.

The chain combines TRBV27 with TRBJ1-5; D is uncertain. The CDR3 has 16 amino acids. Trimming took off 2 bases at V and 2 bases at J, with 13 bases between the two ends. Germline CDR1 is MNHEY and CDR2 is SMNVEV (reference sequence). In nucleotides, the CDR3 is TGTGCCAGCAGTTTAATGTACCCTTCCCGCAATCAGCCCCAGCATTTT. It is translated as CASSLMYPSRNQPQHF.

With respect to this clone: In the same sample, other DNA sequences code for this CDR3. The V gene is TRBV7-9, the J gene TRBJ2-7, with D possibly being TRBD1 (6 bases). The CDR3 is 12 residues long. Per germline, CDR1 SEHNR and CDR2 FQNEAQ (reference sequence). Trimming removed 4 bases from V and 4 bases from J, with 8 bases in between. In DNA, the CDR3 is TGTGCCAGCAGCTCTCAGGGGTACGAGCAGTACTTC. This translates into CASSSQGYEQYF.

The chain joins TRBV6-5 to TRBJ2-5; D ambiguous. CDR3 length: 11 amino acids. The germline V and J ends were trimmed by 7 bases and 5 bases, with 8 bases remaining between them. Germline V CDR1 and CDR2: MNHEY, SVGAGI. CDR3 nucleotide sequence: TGTGCCAGCACGATGGGGGAGACCCAGTACTTC. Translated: CASTMGETQYF.

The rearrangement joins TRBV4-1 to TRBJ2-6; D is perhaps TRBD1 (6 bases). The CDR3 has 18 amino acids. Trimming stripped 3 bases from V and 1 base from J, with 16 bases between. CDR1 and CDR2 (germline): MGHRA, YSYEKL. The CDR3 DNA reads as TGCGCCAGCAGCCAGCAAGAAACAGGGTGGTCTGGGGCCAACGTCCTGACTTTC. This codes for CASSQQETGWSGANVLTF.

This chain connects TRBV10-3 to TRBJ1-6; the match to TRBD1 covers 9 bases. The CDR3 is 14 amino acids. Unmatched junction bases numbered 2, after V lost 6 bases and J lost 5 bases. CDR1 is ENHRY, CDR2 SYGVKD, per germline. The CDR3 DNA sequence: TGTGCCATCAGGGGGACAGGGAATAATTCACCCCTCCACTTT. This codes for CAIRGTGNNSPLHF.

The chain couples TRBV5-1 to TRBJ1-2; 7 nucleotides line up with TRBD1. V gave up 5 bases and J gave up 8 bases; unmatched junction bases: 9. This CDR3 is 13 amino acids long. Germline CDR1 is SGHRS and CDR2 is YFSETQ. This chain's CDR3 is CASREGANQGYTF. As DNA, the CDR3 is TGCGCCAGCAGAGAGGGGGCCAATCAGGGCTACACCTTC. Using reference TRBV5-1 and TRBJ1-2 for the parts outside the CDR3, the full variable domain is KAGVTQTPRYLIKTRGQQVTLSCSPISGHRSVSWYQQTPGQGLQFLFEYFSETQRNKGNFPGRFSGRQFSNSRSEMNVSTLELGDSALYLCASREGANQGYTFGSGTRLTVV.

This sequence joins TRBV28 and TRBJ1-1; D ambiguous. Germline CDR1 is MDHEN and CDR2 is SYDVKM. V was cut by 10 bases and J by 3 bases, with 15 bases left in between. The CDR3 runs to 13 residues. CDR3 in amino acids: CATAGFRDTEAFF. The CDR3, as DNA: TGTGCCACCGCCGGCTTTCGGGACACTGAAGCTTTCTTT.

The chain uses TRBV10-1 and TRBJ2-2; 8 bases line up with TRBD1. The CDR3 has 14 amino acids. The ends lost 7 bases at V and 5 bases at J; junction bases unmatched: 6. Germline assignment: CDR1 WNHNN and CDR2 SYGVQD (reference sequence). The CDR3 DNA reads TGCGCCAGCACATCAGGGGGCGGTACCGGGGAGCTGTTTTTT. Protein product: CASTSGGGTGELFF.

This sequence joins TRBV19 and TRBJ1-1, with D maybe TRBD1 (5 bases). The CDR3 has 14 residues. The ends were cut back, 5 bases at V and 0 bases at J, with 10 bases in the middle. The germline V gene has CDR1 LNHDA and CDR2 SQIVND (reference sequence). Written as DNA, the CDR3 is TGTGCCAGTAGTTTGCAGGGCATGAACACTGAAGCTTTCTTT. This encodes CASSLQGMNTEAFF.

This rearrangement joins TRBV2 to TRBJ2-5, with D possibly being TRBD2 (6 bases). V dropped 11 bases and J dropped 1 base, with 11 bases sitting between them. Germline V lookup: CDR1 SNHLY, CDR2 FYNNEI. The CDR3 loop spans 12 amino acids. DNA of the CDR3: TGTGCCGGAGGAGGGACCCAAGAGACCCAGTACTTC. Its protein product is CAGGGTQETQYF.

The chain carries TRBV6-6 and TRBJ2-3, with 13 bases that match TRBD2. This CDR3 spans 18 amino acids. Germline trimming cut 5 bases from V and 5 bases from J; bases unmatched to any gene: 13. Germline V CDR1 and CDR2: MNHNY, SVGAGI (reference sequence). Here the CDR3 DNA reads TGTGCCAGCAGTCCCCGGACTAGCGGGGGTCTAAGGTTAGATACGCAGTATTTT. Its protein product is CASSPRTSGGLRLDTQYF.

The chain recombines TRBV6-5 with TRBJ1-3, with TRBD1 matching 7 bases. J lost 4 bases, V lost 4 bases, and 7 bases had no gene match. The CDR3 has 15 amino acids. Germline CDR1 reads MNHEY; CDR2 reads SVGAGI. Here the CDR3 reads CASSSDRASGNTIYF. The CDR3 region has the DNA TGTGCCAGCAGTTCAGACAGGGCCTCGGGAAACACCATATATTTT.

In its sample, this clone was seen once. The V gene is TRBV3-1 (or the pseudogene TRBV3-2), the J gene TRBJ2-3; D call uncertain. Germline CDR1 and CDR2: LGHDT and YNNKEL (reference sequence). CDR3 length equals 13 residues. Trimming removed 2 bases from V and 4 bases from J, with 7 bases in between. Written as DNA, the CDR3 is TGTGCCAGCAGCCAAAATTACCCAGATACGCAGTATTTT. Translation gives CASSQNYPDTQYF.

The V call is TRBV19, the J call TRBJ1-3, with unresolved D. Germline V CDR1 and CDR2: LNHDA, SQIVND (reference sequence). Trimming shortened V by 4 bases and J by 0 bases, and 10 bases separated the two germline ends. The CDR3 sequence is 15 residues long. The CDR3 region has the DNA TGTGCCAGTAGTACTGGACGGAGCTCTGGAAACACCATATATTTT. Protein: CASSTGRSSGNTIYF.